This T cell receptor beta chain derives from a study of blood T cell repertoires in COVID-19. Study as a whole: Samples came from the United States, Italy and Spain, spanning acute and convalescent COVID-19. The analysed material was cDNA or gDNA that came from T cells, B-cell-depleted T cells, or PBMCs.

CDR1 SGHTA and CDR2 FQGTGA come from the germline V gene. The CDR3 extends over 13 amino acids. J gave up 7 bases and V 5 bases, and 5 bases lay outside the gene matches. As handled by the study authors: Nucleated cell number was recorded as an estimate derived from reference gene primer amplification. TCRdb's copy holds only in-frame clones and misses some; the assay was immunoSEQ multiplex PCR. D and trimming were read from the DNA, whereas the V and J calls and clone size are those reported in that table. The sample includes approximately 50,000 clones, roughly 85% seen only once; the top ten take around a quarter.

The V call is TRBV7-3, the J call TRBJ1-1; 9 bases map to TRBD1. This sequence originates from a man in his 70s with acute or convalescent COVID-19. Sequences were obtained from peripheral blood. In DNA form, the CDR3 reads TGTGCCAGCAGCCCCACGACAGGGGGTGAAGCTTTCTTT. This sequence encodes CASSPTTGGEAFF.